A single sample gave rise to the 23 T cell receptor beta chains below, sequenced in a study of T cell responses to AZD1222 COVID-19 vaccine. The table came from immunoSEQ multiplex PCR; TCRdb's copy has only in-frame clones and leaves some out. Seen here are 180,000 or so clones, 94% observed once, and the top ten hold approximately 0.6%. The source was peripheral blood, collected on day 0 of AZD1222 vaccination. The source is an adult in good health.

This clone was seen a handful of times. The chain employs TRBV15 and TRBJ1-4; D remains ambiguous. There are 14 residues in the CDR3. From germline, CDR1 is LNHNV and CDR2 YYDKDF (reference sequence). The V end lost 0 bases, the J end lost 7 bases, and 9 bases lay between the germline ends. CDR3 nucleotide sequence: TGTGCCACCAGCAGAGATGATGGTCGTGAAAAACTGTTTTTT. Protein sequence: CATSRDDGREKLFF.

The gene calls are TRBV4-1 and TRBJ2-7, with 10 bases identical to TRBD2. This CDR3 comprises 16 residues. The ends lost 3 bases at V and 5 bases at J; junction bases unmatched: 10. CDR1 is MGHRA and CDR2 is YSYEKL in the germline V gene. The CDR3, as DNA: TGCGCCAGCAGCCACCCTACCGGGACTAGCGACGACGAGCAGTACTTC. As protein: CASSHPTGTSDDEQYF.

As regards this clone: This sample also contains other DNA sequences that code for the same CDR3. The V call is TRBV18, the J call TRBJ2-7; D is unclear. Per the germline V gene, CDR1 is KGHSH and CDR2 is LQKENI. V lost 0 bases and J lost 3, with 6 bases in between. The CDR3 covers 13 residues. The CDR3 bases are TGTGCCAGCTCACCACCGGATATCTACGAGCAGTACTTC. This codes for CASSPPDIYEQYF.

The chain links TRBV6-5 to TRBJ2-5; a possible D gene is TRBD1 (6 bases). The V end lost 6 bases, the J end lost 4 bases, and 15 bases lay between the germline ends. Germline CDR1 is MNHEY and CDR2 is SVGAGI. The CDR3 is made up of 14 amino acids. The CDR3 DNA reads TGTGCCAGCAGGGGGGACACCAAGGGAGAGACCCAGTACTTC. Translated, it gives CASRGDTKGETQYF.

This chain joins TRBV6-2 or TRBV6-3 and TRBJ2-1, with D possibly TRBD1 on 5 matching bases. Trimming pared 2 bases from V and 2 bases from J, leaving 13 bases between. This CDR3 region has 16 residues. Per the germline V gene, CDR1 is MNHEY and CDR2 is SVGEGT. The chain's CDR3 is CASSYRQGFPYNEQFF. The CDR3 region has the DNA TGTGCCAGCAGTTACCGGCAGGGCTTCCCCTACAATGAGCAGTTCTTC.

This clone is a singleton in its sample. The chain carries TRBV7-8 and TRBJ1-5, with D unresolved. V lost 5 bases to trimming and J lost 2 bases, with 22 bases between them. The CDR3 sequence is 18 residues long. CDR1 SGHVS and CDR2 FQNEAQ come from the germline V gene. CDR3 residues: CASSTSQWTKGGNQPQHF. The CDR3, as DNA: TGTGCCAGCAGCACATCCCAGTGGACGAAGGGAGGCAATCAGCCCCAGCATTTT.

The V gene is TRBV29-1, the J gene TRBJ1-1; possibly TRBD1 for D (5 bases). The CDR3 has 13 amino acids. The germline V gene has CDR1 SQVTM and CDR2 ANQGSEA. V was cut by 4 bases and J by 7 bases, with 16 bases left in between. The CDR3 nucleotides read TGCAGCGTTGTAGGGCGAATGACAGATGAAGCTTTCTTT. Its translation is CSVVGRMTDEAFF.

Here the CDR3 DNA reads TGTGCCAGCAGTTTGACAAACCCTGGGGAGCAGTACTTC. Residues: CASSLTNPGEQYF. The chain recombines TRBV12-3 or TRBV12-4 with TRBJ2-7; D is undetermined. The CDR3 consists of 13 residues. The germline V and J ends were trimmed by 3 bases and 7 bases, with 13 bases remaining between them.

The chain recombines TRBV5-8 with TRBJ1-6, with a weak D call TRBD1 (5 bases). This CDR3 is 17 amino acids long. V was clipped by 4 bases and J by 1 base, with 15 bases between them. CDR1 and CDR2 (germline): SGHTS, YDEGEE. This CDR3 reads CASSREDKWSYNSPLHF. The DNA of the CDR3 is TGTGCCAGCAGCCGCGAGGACAAATGGTCCTATAATTCACCCCTCCACTTT.

The chain is built from TRBV29-1 and TRBJ1-2; D is perhaps TRBD1 (6 bases). Germline values: CDR1 SQVTM, CDR2 ANQGSEA. The CDR3 loop spans 13 amino acids. CDR3 residues: CTTVAGVGYGYTF. As DNA, the CDR3 is TGCACCACGGTCGCAGGGGTAGGCTATGGCTACACCTTC.

The rearrangement uses TRBV27 and TRBJ2-7; 9 bases fit TRBD2. Germline-derived CDR1 and CDR2 are MNHEY and SMNVEV (reference sequence). The CDR3 totals 16 residues. V was clipped by 0 bases and J by 4 bases; unmatched bases: 7. For the CDR3, the DNA is TGTGCCAGCAGTTTATCATCTAGCGGGATTGGGTACGAGCAGTACTTC. Protein sequence: CASSLSSSGIGYEQYF.

The CDR3 nucleotides read TGTGCCAGCAGCTTAGGGGACACCAATCAGCCCCAGCATTTT. Protein sequence: CASSLGDTNQPQHF. V gene TRBV11-1 combines with J gene TRBJ1-5, with D possibly TRBD1 on 6 matching bases. The germline V gene has CDR1 SGHAT and CDR2 FQDESV (reference sequence). This CDR3 region has 14 residues. Deletions cut 1 base from V and 3 bases from J, with 7 bases between.

This chain connects TRBV24-1 to TRBJ1-5; TRBD1 might be the D (6 bases). The V and J ends lost 5 bases and 6 bases respectively, with 19 bases between them. Germline V gene lookup returns CDR1 KGHDR and CDR2 SFDVKD. This CDR3 has 16 amino acids. The CDR3 DNA follows: TGTGCCACCAGTGCCGGACCCCCCAGGGGAGGTCAGCCCCAGCATTTT. This sequence encodes CATSAGPPRGGQPQHF.

CDR3 sequence reads: CASSPASRGETQYF. The CDR3 region has the DNA TGTGCCAGCTCGCCTGCGAGCAGGGGAGAGACCCAGTACTTC. The chain has TRBV7-8 and TRBJ2-5, with D possibly being TRBD1 (6 bases). Trimming stripped 8 bases from V and 4 bases from J, with 17 bases between. In germline, CDR1 is SGHVS, CDR2 FQNEAQ. CDR3 length: 14 residues.

The chain recombines TRBV6-5 with TRBJ1-2; D is unresolved. Germline CDR1 is MNHEY and CDR2 is SVGAGI. The CDR3 loop spans 14 amino acids. V was shortened by 10 bases and J by 8 bases, with 23 bases between the two germline ends. In DNA, the CDR3 is TGTGCCACCGGGCCCATGGGGTTGAGTTTGGGCTACACCTTC. It is translated as CATGPMGLSLGYTF.

The genes are TRBV5-1 and TRBJ1-1; the D gene is possibly TRBD1 (6 bases). The CDR3 length is 13 residues. Germline CDR1 and CDR2: SGHRS and YFSETQ. The germline V and J ends were trimmed by 3 bases and 5 bases, with 11 bases remaining between them. This CDR3 is CASSWGAETEAFF. The CDR3 bases are TGCGCCAGCAGCTGGGGGGCAGAGACTGAAGCTTTCTTT.

The rearrangement joins TRBV6-6 to TRBJ2-1; a possible D gene is TRBD2 (6 bases). V was trimmed by 5 bases and J by 4 bases, leaving 21 bases between them. Germline assignment: CDR1 MNHNY and CDR2 SVGAGI (reference sequence). CDR3 length: 17 residues. The CDR3 bases are TGTGCCAGCAGTCCCCGCGGGGTACTGTCCGTGTACAATGAGCAGTTCTTC. As protein: CASSPRGVLSVYNEQFF.

The chain has TRBV14 and TRBJ2-7, with 7 bases that match TRBD2. The CDR3 sequence is 13 residues long. Germline trimming cut 4 bases from V and 4 bases from J; bases unmatched to any gene: 4. CDR1 and CDR2 from the germline V gene are SGHDN and FVKESK. CDR3 region: CASSRGGSYEQYF. DNA of the CDR3: TGTGCCAGCAGCCGAGGCGGGAGTTACGAGCAGTACTTC.

This rearrangement joins TRBV5-1 to TRBJ2-1; 9 positions agree with TRBD2. Germline CDR1 and CDR2: SGHRS and YFSETQ. The CDR3 totals 15 residues. V lost 4 bases and J lost 1; bases outside the gene matches: 3. CDR3 protein: CASSASGESYNEQFF. The CDR3 coding sequence is TGCGCCAGCAGCGCTAGCGGGGAATCCTACAATGAGCAGTTCTTC.

J is TRBJ2-6 and V is TRBV7-8; D may match TRBD1 or TRBD2 (5 bases each). Trimming pared 0 bases from V and 1 base from J, leaving 10 bases between. CDR3 length: 17 amino acids. Germline V gene sequence: CDR1 SGHVS, CDR2 FQNEAQ. CDR3 sequence reads: CASSLAEEGSGANVLTF. The DNA of the CDR3 is TGTGCCAGCAGCTTAGCGGAAGAGGGGTCTGGGGCCAACGTCCTGACTTTC. Filled out from reference TRBV7-8 and TRBJ2-6, the complete variable domain reads GAGVSQSPRYKVAKRGQDVALRCDPISGHVSLFWYQQALGQGPEFLTYFQNEAQLDKSGLPSDRFFAERPEGSVSTLKIQRTQQEDSAVYLCASSLAEEGSGANVLTFGAGSRLTVL.

This chain joins TRBV4-1 and TRBJ1-4, with a tentative D call TRBD1 (6 bases). The CDR3 sequence is 14 residues long. The germline V gene encodes CDR1 MGHRA and CDR2 YSYEKL. V was shortened by 1 base and J by 10 bases, with 13 bases between the two germline ends. CDR3 nucleotide sequence: TGCGCCAGCAGCCAAGGACAGGCATTAGGAAAACTGTTTTTT. Protein product: CASSQGQALGKLFF.

This sequence joins TRBV5-1 and TRBJ2-3, with 12 nucleotides matching TRBD2. The germline V gene has CDR1 SGHRS and CDR2 YFSETQ. This CDR3 is built from 14 residues. Trimming removed 2 bases from V and 5 bases from J; junction bases left unmatched: 0. CDR3 DNA: TGCGCCAGCAGCTTACTAGCGGGAGGAGATACGCAGTATTTT. This gives the protein CASSLLAGGDTQYF. Full variable domain (missing parts from reference TRBV5-1 and TRBJ2-3): KAGVTQTPRYLIKTRGQQVTLSCSPISGHRSVSWYQQTPGQGLQFLFEYFSETQRNKGNFPGRFSGRQFSNSRSEMNVSTLELGDSALYLCASSLLAGGDTQYFGPGTRLTVL.

This chain uses TRBV15 with TRBJ2-1, with D maybe TRBD1 (6 bases). The CDR3 extends over 14 amino acids. Germline assignment: CDR1 LNHNV and CDR2 YYDKDF (reference sequence). The V end was cut by 1 base, the J end by 3 bases, with 7 bases between. The CDR3 nucleotides read TGTGCCACCAGCAGAGCGGACAGCTACAATGAGCAGTTCTTC. This gives the protein CATSRADSYNEQFF.